The 26 T cell receptor beta chains presented below share a single source sample, sequenced in a study of radiotherapy plus CTLA-4 blockade in lung cancer (dated by TCRdb to the late 2010s). The library was built by means of the immunoSEQ multiplex PCR assay. Here the immuneACCESS table is served through TCRdb, limited to in-frame sequences with V and J called. Missing clones are a known gap in these copies; in checked studies unresolved V genes cover under half, and the rest lacks a known reason. The sample profile shows 15,000 or so clones; 65% to 75% of them were found once. Clones ranked in the top ten supply roughly 53% of the sample. Sequencing was performed on peripheral blood, taken from a patient treated with radiotherapy plus ipilimumab. These receptors were collected from a human donor with non-small cell lung cancer whose response to radiotherapy plus ipilimumab could not be evaluated.

The chain couples TRBV27 to TRBJ2-2; weak D call: TRBD1 (6 bases). The germline gives CDR1 MNHEY, CDR2 SMNVEV (reference sequence). The CDR3 has 15 amino acids. V was cut by 3 bases and J by 4 bases, with 12 bases left in between. CDR3 loop: CASSLEVRGTGELFF. CDR3 bases: TGTGCCAGCAGTTTGGAGGTCAGGGGCACCGGGGAGCTGTTTTTT.

The chain carries TRBV9 and TRBJ2-1; TRBD2 aligns across 7 bases. The V segment lost 4 bases and the J segment 8 bases; nucleotides outside the gene matches: 9. The CDR3 is made up of 14 amino acids. Per germline, CDR1 SGDLS and CDR2 YYNGEE. As DNA, the CDR3 is TGTGCCAGCAGCTTCTCTGGGGGAGGGGATGAGCAGTTCTTC. The encoded protein is CASSFSGGGDEQFF. Variable domain in full (rest from reference TRBV9 and TRBJ2-1): DSGVTQTPKHLITATGQRVTLRCSPRSGDLSVYWYQQSLDQGLQFLIQYYNGEERAKGNILERFSAQQFPDLHSELNLSSLELGDSALYFCASSFSGGGDEQFFGPGTRLTVL.

V is TRBV7-9 and J is TRBJ1-1, with 10 bases lining up with TRBD1. The V segment lost 2 bases and the J segment 0 bases; nucleotides outside the gene matches: 9. The CDR3 spans 18 residues. Germline-derived CDR1 and CDR2 are SEHNR and FQNEAQ (reference sequence). The CDR3, as DNA: TGTGCCAGCAGCTTAATAATGGGACAGGGGCCCATGAACACTGAAGCTTTCTTT. As protein: CASSLIMGQGPMNTEAFF.

The V call is TRBV4-2, the J call TRBJ2-1, with TRBD2 matching 7 bases. Germline V gives CDR1 LGHNA, CDR2 YNFKEQ. This CDR3 is built from 14 residues. The junction had 10 bases not matched to a gene; V was cut back by 4 bases and J by 10 bases. DNA of the CDR3: TGTGCCAGCAGCCCCCAGCGGGGTACCATGGAGCAGTTCTTC. This encodes CASSPQRGTMEQFF.

The genes are TRBV4-2 and TRBJ1-1; 8 bases fit TRBD1. V shed 7 bases, J shed 3 bases, and the junction held 10 bases outside the gene matches. Germline-derived CDR1 and CDR2 are LGHNA and YNFKEQ. CDR3 length equals 15 residues. CDR3 DNA sequence: TGTGCCAGCACGCGCGGACAGGGCCTCGACACTGAAGCTTTCTTT. Translation gives CASTRGQGLDTEAFF.

V gene TRBV9 combines with J gene TRBJ2-7, with TRBD1 matching 7 bases. The CDR3 consists of 16 residues. Germline-derived CDR1 and CDR2 are SGDLS and YYNGEE. V was clipped by 1 base and J by 2 bases; unmatched bases: 9. The CDR3 spells CASSVRGTANTYEQYF. CDR3 DNA sequence: TGTGCCAGCAGCGTACGAGGGACAGCTAACACCTACGAGCAGTACTTC.

The count of this clone is one. The chain has TRBV29-1 and TRBJ1-1, with 8 bases identical to TRBD1. Germline V gene data show CDR1 as SQVTM and CDR2 as ANQGSEA. There are 14 residues in the CDR3. After removal of 2 bases from V and 2 bases from J, the junction contained 4 bases not matched to a gene. The CDR3 coding sequence is TGCAGCGTTGAACAGGGGGCTGGAAACACTGAAGCTTTCTTT. Its protein is CSVEQGAGNTEAFF.

Written as DNA, the CDR3 is TGTGCCAGCAGCCTACAAACAGCTAACACTGAAGCTTTCTTT. This codes for CASSLQTANTEAFF. The chain has TRBV7-9 and TRBJ1-1, with D uncertain. This CDR3 region has 14 residues. Deletions cut 5 bases from V and 2 bases from J, with 12 bases between. Germline V CDR1 and CDR2: SEHNR, FQNEAQ (reference sequence).

The chain combines TRBV2 with TRBJ2-3; D is uncertain. The V end was cut by 4 bases, the J end by 4 bases, with 3 bases between. The CDR3 has 11 residues. In germline, CDR1 is SNHLY, CDR2 FYNNEI. CDR3 sequence (DNA): TGTGCCAGCAGTGGAGCAGATACGCAGTATTTT. Translation: CASSGADTQYF.

The chain couples TRBV19 to TRBJ2-3; a weak D match, TRBD2 (6 bases). The CDR3 consists of 14 residues. Deletions cut 5 bases from V and 2 bases from J, with 11 bases between. CDR1 and CDR2 (germline): LNHDA, SQIVND (reference sequence). The DNA for the CDR3 is TGTGCCAGTAGTCCCGCGGGGTTCACAGATACGCAGTATTTT. Amino acid sequence: CASSPAGFTDTQYF.

V and J are TRBV5-1 and TRBJ1-1, with a weak D call TRBD1 (6 bases). Germline V lookup: CDR1 SGHRS, CDR2 YFSETQ. CDR3 size: 13 residues. Trimming took off 5 bases at V and 6 bases at J, with 14 bases between the two ends. CDR3 in DNA: TGCGCCAGCAGAGACAGGCAAAAGCCTGAAGCTTTCTTT. This codes for CASRDRQKPEAFF. Full variable domain (outside the CDR3, taken from reference TRBV5-1 and TRBJ1-1): KAGVTQTPRYLIKTRGQQVTLSCSPISGHRSVSWYQQTPGQGLQFLFEYFSETQRNKGNFPGRFSGRQFSNSRSEMNVSTLELGDSALYLCASRDRQKPEAFFGQGTRLTVV.

V is TRBV5-1 and J is TRBJ2-3; TRBD2 is a possible D gene (5 bases). V lost 0 bases, J lost 6 bases, and 14 bases lay in between. From germline, CDR1 is SGHRS and CDR2 YFSETQ. The CDR3 extends over 15 amino acids. DNA for the CDR3: TGCGCCAGCAGCTTGGGGTCTCGGGAATGGGATACGCAGTATTTT. This encodes CASSLGSREWDTQYF.

This clone was counted between two and nine times. The V and J genes are TRBV27 and TRBJ1-1; a possible D gene is TRBD1 (6 bases). This CDR3 is 15 amino acids long. Trimming left V 6 bases short and J 4 bases short, with 18 bases between. Looked up from germline, CDR1 is MNHEY and CDR2 is SMNVEV (reference sequence). The CDR3 DNA is TGTGCCAGCAGCAAAGCGGGGGCTTCGGTCACTGAAGCTTTCTTT. Its translation is CASSKAGASVTEAFF.

The rearrangement joins TRBV28 to TRBJ1-1; D may be TRBD1 (5 bases). Trimming cost V 2 bases and J 1 base, with 8 bases left between them. CDR3 length equals 14 residues. Germline V gives CDR1 MDHEN, CDR2 SYDVKM. The CDR3 region is CASSLRTSNTEAFF. CDR3 coding DNA: TGTGCCAGCAGTTTACGGACATCGAACACTGAAGCTTTCTTT. The full variable domain, rest sourced from reference TRBV28 and TRBJ1-1, is DVKVTQSSRYLVKRTGEKVFLECVQDMDHENMFWYRQDPGLGLRLIYFSYDVKMKEKGDIPEGYSVSREKKERFSLILESASTNQTSMYLCASSLRTSNTEAFFGQGTRLTVV.

CDR3 loop: CAWSGRLGASAGYTF. In DNA, the CDR3 is TGTGCCTGGAGTGGAAGGTTGGGGGCGTCGGCAGGCTACACCTTC. The V and J genes are TRBV30 and TRBJ1-2; D perhaps matches TRBD1 (6 bases). The germline V gene encodes CDR1 GTSNPN and CDR2 SVGIG (reference sequence). This CDR3 spans 15 amino acids. Trimming left V 1 base short and J 8 bases short, with 20 bases between.

The chain is built from TRBV19 and TRBJ1-5; a weak D match, TRBD1 (6 bases). This CDR3 spans 14 amino acids. Trimming stripped 1 base from V and 7 bases from J, with 11 bases between. The germline V gene has CDR1 LNHDA and CDR2 SQIVND (reference sequence). CDR3 coding DNA: TGTGCCAGTAGTATAGGCGTGGGGGCCCAGCCCCAGCATTTT. Translated, it gives CASSIGVGAQPQHF.

This chain uses TRBV27 with TRBJ1-5; TRBD1 is a possible D gene (5 bases). With 2 bases removed from V and 5 bases from J, the gap between germline ends came to 10 bases. CDR1 is MNHEY and CDR2 is SMNVEV in the germline V gene (reference sequence). The CDR3 contains 14 residues. CDR3 bases: TGTGCCAGCAGTTTAATAGGGGCGGATCAGCCCCAGCATTTT. Protein: CASSLIGADQPQHF.

The rearrangement joins TRBV21-1 to TRBJ2-7; TRBD1, the D gene given by the table, was not confirmed from the DNA. TRBV21-1 is designated a pseudogene. The CDR3 has 12 amino acids. The CDR3 DNA is TGTGCCAGCAGCACCGGGACAGGCCAAGGGTACGTC. Translating gives CASSTGTGQGYV.

The J gene is TRBJ2-3, the V gene TRBV5-6; 7 nucleotides agree with TRBD1. This CDR3 is 16 amino acids long. Germline CDR1 is SGHDT and CDR2 is YYEEEE. Trimming at V came to 4 bases and at J to 5 bases, leaving 13 bases not matched to a gene. The CDR3 nucleotides are TGTGCCAGCAGCCCTACGACAGGGTATAGTATAGATACGCAGTATTTT. It yields the protein CASSPTTGYSIDTQYF.

The V call is TRBV6-5, the J call TRBJ1-2; no reliable D call. V lost 5 bases to trimming and J lost 4 bases, with 11 bases between them. Germline loops: CDR1 MNHEY, CDR2 SVGAGI. The CDR3 runs 13 residues. CDR3: CASSTWALYGYTF. In DNA, the CDR3 is TGTGCCAGCAGTACCTGGGCCCTCTATGGCTACACCTTC.

This sequence joins TRBV5-1 and TRBJ2-5, with 7 bases matching TRBD2. V gave up 5 bases and J gave up 3 bases; unmatched junction bases: 1. CDR1 is SGHRS, CDR2 YFSETQ, per germline. The CDR3 contains 12 residues. CDR3 sequence reads: CASRRGEETQYF. The CDR3 DNA follows: TGCGCCAGCAGACGGGGGGAAGAGACCCAGTACTTC.

This sequence joins TRBV4-1 and TRBJ2-3; the D is unclear. V dropped 0 bases and J dropped 4 bases, with 8 bases sitting between them. CDR1 and CDR2 from the germline V gene are MGHRA and YSYEKL. The CDR3 totals 14 residues. CDR3 residues: CASSQELAPDTQYF. Here the CDR3 DNA reads TGCGCCAGCAGCCAAGAATTAGCTCCAGATACGCAGTATTTT.

This clone was seen a handful of times. The chain carries TRBV27 and TRBJ1-1; D may be TRBD1 (5 bases). Between the trimmed V and J ends, which lost 2 bases and 5 bases, there was a span of 24 bases. The length of the CDR3 is 18 residues. Looked up from germline, CDR1 is MNHEY and CDR2 is SMNVEV (reference sequence). CDR3 DNA sequence: TGTGCCAGCAGTTTAAGGGCAGACAGCCTAACCCCAGTTACTGAAGCTTTCTTT. It translates to CASSLRADSLTPVTEAFF.

V usage is TRBV5-1 and J usage is TRBJ1-2; TRBD1 matches 11 bases. Per germline, CDR1 SGHRS and CDR2 YFSETQ. The CDR3 extends over 18 amino acids. V was clipped by 0 bases and J by 6 bases; unmatched bases: 13. This CDR3 is CASSLAGPLPGQGDGYTF. The CDR3 coding sequence is TGCGCCAGCAGCTTGGCCGGCCCTCTTCCGGGACAGGGGGATGGCTACACCTTC.

The chain carries TRBV29-1 and TRBJ2-2; possible D gene TRBD1, 5 bases. Deletions cut 0 bases from V and 5 bases from J, with 10 bases between. Germline lookup yields CDR1 SQVTM and CDR2 ANQGSEA. This CDR3 has 14 amino acids. The CDR3 region has the DNA TGCAGCGTTGAAGAAACACGACAGACCGGGGAGCTGTTTTTT. As protein: CSVEETRQTGELFF.

This chain uses TRBV14 with TRBJ2-7; TRBD1 aligns across 12 bases. Germline V gene sequence: CDR1 SGHDN, CDR2 FVKESK. After removal of 1 base from V and 4 bases from J, the junction contained 14 bases not matched to a gene. This CDR3 has 19 amino acids. The CDR3 reads CASSQVHMREGQGAYEQYF. Written as DNA, the CDR3 is TGTGCCAGCAGCCAAGTCCATATGAGGGAGGGACAGGGGGCTTACGAGCAGTACTTC.